Listed here are 27 T cell receptor beta chains from one sample, sequenced in a study of cytomegalovirus exposure and HLA in healthy donors (dated by TCRdb to 2017 to 2019). Library preparation employed the immunoSEQ multiplex PCR assay. The multiplex PCR relied on a mix of 60 forward primers for TCR Vbeta segments and 13 reverse primers for TCR Jbeta segments. TCRdb limited this immuneACCESS table to in-frame rearrangements with V and J called. A share of clones is missing; checked studies link under half to unresolved V genes, and the rest is unexplained. The sample records 90,000 to 120,000 clones, 70% to 85% of which are singletons. Jointly, the top ten make up 4.2% of the sample. The sample comprised PBMCs. All receptors derive from a male donor in good health and CMV-seronegative.

The V gene is TRBV2, the J gene TRBJ2-5, with D perhaps TRBD1 (5 bases). TRBJ2-7 explains the end of the DNA better; the J call may be wrong. This CDR3 region has 16 residues. From germline, CDR1 is SNHLY and CDR2 FYNNEI. For the CDR3, the DNA is TGTGCCAGCAGTGATGAAGGGGCCACTGTCCCCTACGAGCAGTACTTC. Protein sequence: CASSDEGATVPYEQYF.

The chain links TRBV6-5 to TRBJ2-3, with TRBD2 matching 10 bases. From germline, CDR1 is MNHEY and CDR2 SVGAGI. J gave up 0 bases and V 2 bases, and 2 bases lay outside the gene matches. This CDR3 has 16 residues. CDR3 nucleotides: TGTGCCAGCAGTTACACTAGCGGGACGAGCACAGATACGCAGTATTTT. It specifies CASSYTSGTSTDTQYF.

V usage is TRBV25-1 and J usage is TRBJ2-7; D uncertain. There are 12 residues in the CDR3. In germline, CDR1 is MGHDK, CDR2 SYGVNS. V lost 2 bases and J 3 bases, leaving 5 bases between the germline ends. The CDR3 is CASSENNYEQYF. The CDR3 coding sequence is TGTGCCAGCAGTGAAAACAACTACGAGCAGTACTTC.

The V and J genes are TRBV6-1 and TRBJ2-1; 10 bases align to TRBD1. The trim removed 7 bases at V and 9 bases at J, leaving 12 bases unmatched. The CDR3 spans 15 residues. Germline V gives CDR1 MNHNS, CDR2 SASEGT. CDR3 sequence reads: CASIQRGQGRGEQFF. CDR3 nucleotides: TGTGCCAGCATCCAAAGGGGACAGGGGCGGGGTGAGCAGTTCTTC.

The rearrangement uses TRBV30 and TRBJ1-5, with D perhaps TRBD1 (5 bases). The length of the CDR3 is 17 residues. V was trimmed by 2 bases and J by 1 base, leaving 18 bases between them. From germline, CDR1 is GTSNPN and CDR2 SVGIG (reference sequence). The CDR3 region has the DNA TGTGCCTGGAGTATTGCCGGGACTTGGAGGAGCAATCAGCCCCAGCATTTT. Residues: CAWSIAGTWRSNQPQHF.

This clone was observed a handful of times. The rearrangement joins TRBV5-5 to TRBJ2-5; TRBD2 is a possible D gene (5 bases). Germline values: CDR1 SGHKS, CDR2 YYEKEE (reference sequence). The CDR3 has 15 residues. V was shortened by 2 bases and J by 5 bases, with 16 bases between the two germline ends. CDR3: CASSFRGGLGETQYF. The DNA of the CDR3 is TGTGCCAGCAGCTTCCGAGGCGGACTTGGGGAGACCCAGTACTTC.

This sequence joins TRBV5-1 and TRBJ1-2, with unresolved D. Between the trimmed V and J ends, which lost 1 base and 5 bases, there was a span of 18 bases. The CDR3 length is 16 residues. Germline CDR1 reads SGHRS; CDR2 reads YFSETQ. The CDR3 spells CASSLIEGAREYGYTF. Here the CDR3 DNA reads TGCGCCAGCAGCTTGATTGAGGGTGCGAGGGAATATGGCTACACCTTC. The whole variable domain, remainder taken from reference TRBV5-1 and TRBJ1-2, is KAGVTQTPRYLIKTRGQQVTLSCSPISGHRSVSWYQQTPGQGLQFLFEYFSETQRNKGNFPGRFSGRQFSNSRSEMNVSTLELGDSALYLCASSLIEGAREYGYTFGSGTRLTVV.

This clone has a single count. The rearrangement uses TRBV7-9 and TRBJ1-1, with D possibly being TRBD1 (6 bases). Germline V gene lookup returns CDR1 SEHNR and CDR2 FQNEAQ (reference sequence). V was trimmed by 2 bases and J by 0 bases, leaving 19 bases between them. This CDR3 has 18 amino acids. The DNA for the CDR3 is TGTGCCAGCAGCTTACAAACCCAGTTTCGGGACATGAACACTGAAGCTTTCTTT. Encoded protein: CASSLQTQFRDMNTEAFF.

The chain couples TRBV5-1 to TRBJ1-1, with D possibly being TRBD1 (6 bases). The ends were cut back, 3 bases at V and 1 base at J, with 13 bases in the middle. CDR3 size: 15 residues. Germline CDR1 SGHRS, CDR2 YFSETQ. CDR3 sequence reads: CASSSETGWNTEAFF. The CDR3 region has the DNA TGCGCCAGCAGCTCGGAGACAGGCTGGAACACTGAAGCTTTCTTT.

This chain links TRBV18 with TRBJ1-1, with no clear D. V lost 3 bases and J 3 bases, leaving 17 bases between the germline ends. The CDR3 has 16 amino acids. Germline CDR1 reads KGHSH; CDR2 reads LQKENI. The CDR3 sequence is CASSPLVGKADTEAFF. Written as DNA, the CDR3 is TGTGCCAGCTCACCCCTAGTGGGGAAAGCGGACACTGAAGCTTTCTTT.

The chain recombines TRBV5-1 with TRBJ2-2; a possible D gene is TRBD2 (6 bases). V dropped 4 bases and J dropped 6 bases, with 19 bases sitting between them. The germline gives CDR1 SGHRS, CDR2 YFSETQ. The CDR3 consists of 16 residues. CDR3 DNA: TGCGCCAGCAGCCCGCAGGAGAAGCGGGTCCCCGGGGAGCTGTTTTTT. Protein sequence: CASSPQEKRVPGELFF.

The chain joins TRBV2 to TRBJ2-1, with TRBD2 matching over 10 bases. The CDR3 consists of 13 residues. V lost 8 bases, J lost 4 bases, and 2 bases stayed unmatched. Germline values: CDR1 SNHLY, CDR2 FYNNEI. This CDR3 is CASGLAAYNEQFF. The DNA of the CDR3 is TGTGCCAGCGGACTAGCGGCGTACAATGAGCAGTTCTTC.

The V call is TRBV25-1, the J call TRBJ1-1; 8 nucleotides align to TRBD1. CDR3 length: 13 amino acids. CDR1 MGHDK and CDR2 SYGVNS come from the germline V gene. Trimming removed 10 bases from V and 7 bases from J; junction bases left unmatched: 11. The CDR3 DNA reads TGTGCCACCCCAGGGGGCGCAAAAAGTGAAGCTTTCTTT. Protein product: CATPGGAKSEAFF. The whole variable domain, remainder taken from reference TRBV25-1 and TRBJ1-1, is EADIYQTPRYLVIGTGKKITLECSQTMGHDKMYWYQQDPGMELHLIHYSYGVNSTEKGDLSSESTVSRIRTEHFPLTLESARPSHTSQYLCATPGGAKSEAFFGQGTRLTVV.

This chain joins TRBV14 and TRBJ2-7, with 7 bases fitting TRBD1. The CDR3 is 16 amino acids. V was clipped by 3 bases and J by 2 bases; unmatched bases: 10. Germline V CDR1 and CDR2: SGHDN, FVKESK. The CDR3 sequence is CASSQERVDRAYEQYF. Here the CDR3 DNA reads TGTGCCAGCAGCCAGGAACGGGTAGACAGGGCCTACGAGCAGTACTTC.

This chain links TRBV7-2 with TRBJ1-5, with no clear D. The V end was cut by 2 bases, the J end by 2 bases, with 10 bases between. The CDR3 length is 15 residues. From germline, CDR1 is SGHTA and CDR2 FQGNSA. CDR3 residues: CASSLSGMGNQPQHF. For the CDR3, the DNA is TGTGCCAGCAGCTTATCCGGGATGGGCAATCAGCCCCAGCATTTT.

This clone showed up just a few times. V and J are TRBV4-2 and TRBJ2-7; TRBD2 matches at 10 bases. The CDR3 covers 15 residues. Unmatched junction bases numbered 5, after V lost 0 bases and J lost 6 bases. The V gene's germline CDR1 is LGHNA and CDR2 YNFKEQ. CDR3 region: CASSQDGLAGVEQYF. DNA for the CDR3: TGTGCCAGCAGCCAAGATGGTCTAGCGGGAGTCGAGCAGTACTTC.

The rearrangement links TRBV7-9 to TRBJ1-4; TRBD1 agrees at 9 bases. This CDR3 contains 15 residues. With V trimmed by 0 bases and J by 8 bases, 4 bases remained unmatched. CDR1 is SEHNR, CDR2 FQNEAQ, per germline (reference sequence). The CDR3 coding sequence is TGTGCCAGCAGCTTAGCGAACAGGGGGCTGGAAAAACTGTTTTTT. Protein: CASSLANRGLEKLFF.

This clone showed up just a few times. J is TRBJ2-3 and V is TRBV6-6, with no clear D. V was shortened by 4 bases and J by 6 bases, with 2 bases between the two germline ends. The CDR3 runs to 10 residues. Germline V lookup: CDR1 MNHNY, CDR2 SVGAGI (reference sequence). The CDR3 DNA reads as TGTGCCAGCAGTTCGGATACGCAGTATTTT. Its translation is CASSSDTQYF.

This chain joins TRBV6-5 and TRBJ2-5; D may be TRBD2 (5 bases). The J call may be in error: the DNA end matches TRBJ2-7 better. The CDR3 runs 16 residues. Germline lookup yields CDR1 MNHEY and CDR2 SVGAGI. Here the CDR3 DNA reads TGTGCCAGCAGTTACTCCCTTCGCGGAGGCTCCTACGAGCAGTACTTC. Encoded protein: CASSYSLRGGSYEQYF.

CDR3 amino acids: CASSSGQGYEQYF. Written as DNA, the CDR3 is TGTGCCAGCAGCTCCGGACAGGGCTACGAGCAGTACTTC. The genes are TRBV5-4 and TRBJ2-7; 8 nucleotides align to TRBD1. The CDR3 consists of 13 residues. The V gene's germline CDR1 is SGHNT and CDR2 YYREEE (reference sequence). The ends lost 3 bases at V and 3 bases at J; junction bases unmatched: 2.

A note on this clone: Because the CDR3 is missing its conserved closing phenylalanine or tryptophan, this is likely a read error. The chain has TRBV28 and TRBJ1-4, with 10 bases identical to TRBD1. This CDR3 has 16 amino acids. The J segment lost 5 bases and the V segment lost 3 bases, leaving 6 bases of the junction unmatched. Germline CDR1 and CDR2: MDHEN and SYDVKM. CDR3 nucleotides: TGTGCCAGCAGTTTGTTACCGGGACAGGGGAATGAAAAACTGTTTGTT. Amino acid sequence: CASSLLPGQGNEKLFV.

This chain links TRBV7-9 with TRBJ2-2; the D is unclear. V lost 1 base and J lost 2, with 8 bases in between. Germline loops: CDR1 SEHNR, CDR2 FQNEAQ (reference sequence). There are 15 residues in the CDR3. The CDR3 sequence: CASSLVGANTGELFF. The CDR3 DNA reads as TGTGCCAGCAGCTTAGTAGGAGCTAACACCGGGGAGCTGTTTTTT. Full variable domain (remainder filled in from reference TRBV7-9 and TRBJ2-2): DTGVSQNPRHKITKRGQNVTFRCDPISEHNRLYWYRQTLGQGPEFLTYFQNEAQLEKSRLLSDRFSAERPKGSFSTLEIQRTEQGDSAMYLCASSLVGANTGELFFGEGSRLTVL.

DNA of the CDR3: TGTGCCAGCCGGGGGTCCTACGAGCAGTACTTC. Its translation: CASRGSYEQYF. The chain combines TRBV6-5 with TRBJ2-5, with D possibly being TRBD2 (6 bases). The better agreement between TRBJ2-7 and the DNA end casts doubt on the J call. The CDR3 contains 11 residues. Looked up from germline, CDR1 is MNHEY and CDR2 is SVGAGI.

This clone was observed a few times. The rearrangement links TRBV27 to TRBJ1-1; D call uncertain. Deletions cut 6 bases from V and 2 bases from J, with 10 bases between. CDR1 and CDR2 from the germline V gene are MNHEY and SMNVEV (reference sequence). The CDR3 is made up of 13 amino acids. CDR3 protein: CASRTGFNTEAFF. CDR3 in DNA: TGTGCCAGCAGGACGGGATTCAACACTGAAGCTTTCTTT.

Only a few counts were recorded for this clone. The gene calls are TRBV2 and TRBJ2-2; D may be TRBD1 (5 bases). The V end lost 1 base, the J end lost 15 bases, and 12 bases lay between the germline ends. Per the germline V gene, CDR1 is SNHLY and CDR2 is FYNNEI. The CDR3 totals 12 residues. CDR3 DNA: TGTGCCAGCAGTGAAGAGGTGGGGCTGGTGTTTTTT. Its protein is CASSEEVGLVFF.

CDR3 bases: TGTGCCAGCACCCTGGTAGAGCCCCGCCAAGAGACCCAGTACTTC. It translates to CASTLVEPRQETQYF. The V gene is TRBV6-1, the J gene TRBJ2-5; D call uncertain. V was trimmed by 7 bases and J by 1 base, leaving 16 bases between them. This CDR3 is built from 15 residues. Germline CDR1 reads MNHNS; CDR2 reads SASEGT.

The chain employs TRBV18 and TRBJ1-1; D might be TRBD1 (5 bases). The CDR3 is 14 residues long. Germline V gene data show CDR1 as KGHSH and CDR2 as LQKENI. V lost 3 bases, J lost 4 bases, and 12 bases lay in between. The CDR3, as DNA: TGTGCCAGCTCACCGGCTGGGGCGAGCACTGAAGCTTTCTTT. This encodes CASSPAGASTEAFF.